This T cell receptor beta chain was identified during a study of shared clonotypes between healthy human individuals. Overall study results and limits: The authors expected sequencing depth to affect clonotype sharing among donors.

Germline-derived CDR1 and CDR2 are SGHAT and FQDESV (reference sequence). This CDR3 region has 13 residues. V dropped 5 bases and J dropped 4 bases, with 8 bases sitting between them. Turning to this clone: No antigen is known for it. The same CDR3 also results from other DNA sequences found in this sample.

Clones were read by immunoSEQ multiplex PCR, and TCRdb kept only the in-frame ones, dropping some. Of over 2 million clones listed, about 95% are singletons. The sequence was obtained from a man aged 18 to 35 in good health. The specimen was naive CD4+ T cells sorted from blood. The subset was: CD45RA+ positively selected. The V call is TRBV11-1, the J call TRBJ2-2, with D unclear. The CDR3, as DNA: TGTGCCAGCAGCACAGAGTCCACCGGGGAGCTGTTTTTT. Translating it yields CASSTESTGELFF.